A selection of T cell receptor beta chains follows, all from one sample in a study of blood T cell repertoires in COVID-19. The protocol was immunoSEQ multiplex PCR, while the TCRdb copy is restricted to in-frame clones and leaves out a portion. The sample holds 90,000 to 130,000 clones, almost 80% seen once. The material sequenced was peripheral blood. These receptors were collected from a woman older than 75 with active or convalescent COVID-19. The CDR3 runs from the conserved cysteine through the conserved F or W. The D gene is left open where the match is weak. Size is omitted from some rows. Given values are once, few, many or a class for expanded clones.

size	D	V	J	CDR3	DNA
-	TRBD2	TRBV15	TRBJ2-1	CATRPFRREYNEQFF	TGTGCCACCAGACCCTTTCGGCGGGAGTACAATGAGCAGTTCTTC
-	-	TRBV29-1	TRBJ2-1	CSAAQDRIKQFF	TGCAGCGCTGCACAGGACCGGATAAAGCAGTTCTTC
-	-	TRBV5-6	TRBJ2-7	CASSKWASYEQYF	TGTGCCAGCAGCAAGTGGGCGTCCTACGAGCAGTACTTC
-	TRBD1	TRBV5-6	TRBJ2-7	CASSLDRGTTYEQYF	TGTGCCAGCAGCTTAGACAGGGGTACGACCTACGAGCAGTACTTC
-	TRBD1	TRBV19	TRBJ1-1	CASKWTGNANTEAFF	TGTGCCAGTAAATGGACAGGGAATGCGAACACTGAAGCTTTCTTT
-	-	TRBV7-8	TRBJ1-4	CASSLGRGPNEKLFF	TGTGCCAGCAGCTTGGGGCGGGGACCTAATGAAAAACTGTTTTTT
-	TRBD1	TRBV4-3	TRBJ1-2	CASSQGTGAYGYTF	TGCGCCAGCAGCCAAGGGACAGGCGCGTATGGCTACACCTTC
-	-	TRBV28	TRBJ1-1	CASSLYTSTEAFF	TGTGCCAGCAGTTTATACACGTCGACTGAAGCTTTCTTT
-	-	TRBV5-1	TRBJ1-4	CASSLGGFTEKLFF	TGCGCCAGCAGCTTGGGAGGGTTCACTGAAAAACTGTTTTTT
-	TRBD1	TRBV6-2/TRBV6-3	TRBJ1-5	CASSRQGQGYNQPQHF	TGTGCCAGCAGTCGCCAGGGACAGGGTTACAATCAGCCCCAGCATTTT
-	TRBD2	TRBV24-1	TRBJ2-1	CATSDHLAGRGRHNEQFF	TGTGCCACCAGTGATCATCTAGCGGGTCGGGGCAGGCACAATGAGCAGTTCTTC
-	-	TRBV5-1	TRBJ2-7	CASSLAGVGYEQYF	TGCGCCAGCAGCTTGGCAGGGGTAGGCTACGAGCAGTACTTC
-	TRBD1	TRBV28	TRBJ1-1	CASSLFSAGGRMNTEAFF	TGTGCCAGCAGTTTATTCTCGGCAGGGGGGAGGATGAACACTGAAGCTTTCTTT
-	TRBD2	TRBV7-2	TRBJ2-1	CASSLSGTRNYNEQFF	TGTGCCAGCAGCCTGAGCGGGACGCGAAACTACAATGAGCAGTTCTTC
once	-	TRBV2	TRBJ1-1	CASNRLLDTPNTEAFF	TGTGCCAGCAATCGGCTGCTGGACACTCCGAACACTGAAGCTTTCTTT
-	TRBD1	TRBV28	TRBJ1-4	CASRSYRGVFEKLFF	TGTGCCAGCAGATCATACAGGGGGGTCTTTGAAAAACTGTTTTTT
few	TRBD1	TRBV5-6	TRBJ1-5	CASSKRDRRGQPQHF	TGTGCCAGCAGTAAGCGGGACAGGAGGGGTCAGCCCCAGCATTTT
-	-	TRBV18	TRBJ1-1	CASSPPTSEAFF	TGTGCCAGCTCACCACCGACTTCTGAAGCTTTCTTT
-	TRBD1	TRBV5-1	TRBJ2-5	CASTYGTVQETQYF	TGCGCCAGCACCTACGGGACAGTCCAAGAGACCCAGTACTTC
-	-	TRBV6-5	TRBJ2-1	CATRLGADSYNEQFF	TGTGCCACCCGACTGGGAGCGGACTCCTACAATGAGCAGTTCTTC
-	TRBD1	TRBV7-2	TRBJ2-7	CASSLASGTGRSVQYF	TGTGCCAGCAGCTTAGCCTCCGGGACAGGGAGATCAGTGCAGTACTTC
-	-	TRBV10-2	TRBJ2-7	CASSDHRDSRLGEQYF	TGCGCCAGCAGTGACCACCGGGATAGTCGTCTGGGCGAGCAGTACTTC
-	TRBD2	TRBV7-9	TRBJ2-2	CASSRTSPALFF	TGTGCCAGCAGCAGGACTAGCCCCGCGCTGTTTTTT
-	-	TRBV5-1	TRBJ2-7	CASSLDGGYEQYF	TGCGCCAGCAGCTTGGACGGAGGCTACGAGCAGTACTTC
-	TRBD2	TRBV15	TRBJ2-7	CATSRGEGFNEQYF	TGTGCCACCAGCAGAGGGGAGGGTTTCAACGAGCAGTACTTC
few	TRBD1	TRBV3-1/TRBV3-2	TRBJ1-4	CASSRSQGQGGEKLFF	TGTGCCAGCAGCCGCTCACAGGGGCAGGGAGGTGAAAAACTGTTTTTT
once	-	TRBV7-3	TRBJ2-5	CASSFNRGETQYF	TGTGCCAGCAGCTTTAATAGGGGAGAGACCCAGTACTTC
few	-	TRBV2	TRBJ1-2	CASSEAGPSGYTF	TGTGCCAGCAGTGAAGCGGGGCCAAGCGGCTACACCTTC
few	TRBD1	TRBV2	TRBJ1-6	CASSASQGVVFSPLHF	TGTGCCAGCAGTGCCTCGCAGGGGGTTGTGTTCTCACCCCTCCACTTT
-	-	TRBV10-3	TRBJ1-1	CAISESKGVMNTEAFF	TGTGCCATCAGTGAGTCTAAGGGGGTAATGAACACTGAAGCTTTCTTT
-	TRBD2	TRBV11-3	TRBJ2-1	CASSLSGNSYNEQFF	TGTGCCAGCAGCTTAAGCGGGAATTCCTACAATGAGCAGTTCTTC
-	-	TRBV10-1	TRBJ1-2	CASSGGGDIINYGYTF	TGCGCCAGCAGTGGGGGTGGGGACATCATTAACTATGGCTACACCTTC
-	TRBD1	TRBV27	TRBJ1-2	CASSFGRQGTDGYTF	TGTGCCAGCAGTTTCGGGCGACAGGGAACCGATGGCTACACCTTC
-	-	TRBV29-1	TRBJ2-2	CSGKRSSTGELFF	TGCAGCGGAAAAAGGAGTTCAACCGGGGAGCTGTTTTTT
-	-	TRBV5-1	TRBJ1-5	CASSLDYRAQPQHF	TGCGCCAGCAGCTTGGACTACAGGGCCCAGCCCCAGCATTTT
once	TRBD2	TRBV5-1	TRBJ2-5	CASSSLAGAQETQYF	TGCGCCAGCAGCTCACTAGCGGGCGCGCAAGAGACCCAGTACTTC
-	-	TRBV11-2	TRBJ2-7	CASSLNNLKDSLYEQYF	TGTGCCAGCAGCTTAAATAATCTTAAGGACAGTCTGTACGAGCAGTACTTC
-	TRBD2	TRBV27	TRBJ2-3	CAGSSMRREGVKKQYF	TGTGCCGGCAGTTCGATGCGACGGGAGGGAGTCAAGAAGCAGTATTTT
-	-	TRBV3-1/TRBV3-2	TRBJ2-1	CASSQDRRSEQFF	TGTGCCAGCAGCCAAGATCGGCGGTCTGAGCAGTTCTTC
-	TRBD1	TRBV30	TRBJ1-6	CAWSRTGTVDSPLHF	TGTGCCTGGAGTCGGACCGGGACAGTAGATTCACCCCTCCACTTT
-	-	TRBV18	TRBJ2-2	CASSPWTPAVNTGELFF	TGTGCCAGCTCACCATGGACTCCAGCGGTTAACACCGGGGAGCTGTTTTTT
few	-	TRBV5-1	TRBJ1-2	CASSPDGDINYGYTF	TGCGCCAGCAGCCCGGACGGGGATATTAACTATGGCTACACCTTC
many	TRBD1	TRBV2	TRBJ1-1	CASTGQGGTEAFF	TGTGCCAGCACTGGACAGGGAGGCACTGAAGCTTTCTTT
-	-	TRBV24-1	TRBJ1-2	CATSDPGTPGGYTF	TGTGCCACCAGTGATCCGGGGACTCCTGGTGGCTACACCTTC
-	-	TRBV7-8	TRBJ1-2	CASSVTGTLGYTF	TGTGCCAGCAGCGTTACCGGGACACTCGGCTACACCTTC
-	-	TRBV5-1	TRBJ1-2	CASSPGLGGATKYGYTF	TGCGCCAGCAGCCCAGGTCTAGGGGGTGCAACCAAATATGGCTACACCTTC
few	TRBD1	TRBV28	TRBJ1-2	CASSRGTGGFYGYTF	TGTGCCAGCAGCCGAGGGACAGGGGGTTTCTATGGCTACACCTTC
many	-	TRBV2	TRBJ2-7	CASSRKGGYYEQYF	TGTGCCAGCAGCCGAAAAGGAGGATACTACGAGCAGTACTTC
once	TRBD2	TRBV30	TRBJ2-1	CAWSVIGLAEEDRGNEQFF	TGTGCCTGGAGTGTAATAGGACTAGCGGAAGAGGATCGCGGCAATGAGCAGTTCTTC
-	-	TRBV28	TRBJ2-1	CASSGSSWRYNEQFF	TGTGCCAGCAGTGGGTCCTCTTGGCGGTACAATGAGCAGTTCTTC
-	TRBD2	TRBV18	TRBJ2-1	CASSLNPGTSGRYNEQFF	TGTGCCAGCTCACTCAACCCCGGGACTAGCGGGAGATACAATGAGCAGTTCTTC
-	-	TRBV6-5	TRBJ1-2	CASSPDIGGGYTF	TGTGCCAGCAGCCCCGACATTGGAGGGGGCTACACCTTC
-	-	TRBV11-2	TRBJ2-7	CASAAGADEQYF	TGTGCCAGTGCCGCGGGGGCAGATGAGCAGTACTTC